This T cell receptor beta chain was found in a study of blood T cell repertoires in COVID-19. Study overall: Samples of COVID-19 (acute and convalescent) were obtained from the United States, Italy and Spain. T cells, B-cell-depleted T cells, or PBMCs provided the cDNA or gDNA that served as material.

Original processing methods: Scientists estimated how many nucleated cells there were by amplifying reference gene primers. Libraries were prepared by immunoSEQ multiplex PCR; TCRdb keeps only in-frame clonotypes and omits some of them. The V and J calls and clone size are taken from that table; D and trimming were inferred from the DNA. The sample has 75,000 to 90,000 clones, approximately 88% seen once. V lost 5 bases and J lost 5; bases outside the gene matches: 13. CDR3 length: 16 residues. Per germline, CDR1 SEHNR and CDR2 FQNEAQ (reference sequence). The source is a man older than 75 with acute or convalescent COVID-19. Sequenced material: peripheral blood. The gene calls are TRBV7-9 and TRBJ2-5; 8 positions agree with TRBD1. CDR3 bases: TGTGCCAGCAGCCCTGGAGGCCCGACAGGGGCTGAGACCCAGTACTTC. Translation: CASSPGGPTGAETQYF. Full variable domain (missing parts from reference TRBV7-9 and TRBJ2-5): DTGVSQNPRHKITKRGQNVTFRCDPISEHNRLYWYRQTLGQGPEFLTYFQNEAQLEKSRLLSDRFSAERPKGSFSTLEIQRTEQGDSAMYLCASSPGGPTGAETQYFGPGTRLLVL.